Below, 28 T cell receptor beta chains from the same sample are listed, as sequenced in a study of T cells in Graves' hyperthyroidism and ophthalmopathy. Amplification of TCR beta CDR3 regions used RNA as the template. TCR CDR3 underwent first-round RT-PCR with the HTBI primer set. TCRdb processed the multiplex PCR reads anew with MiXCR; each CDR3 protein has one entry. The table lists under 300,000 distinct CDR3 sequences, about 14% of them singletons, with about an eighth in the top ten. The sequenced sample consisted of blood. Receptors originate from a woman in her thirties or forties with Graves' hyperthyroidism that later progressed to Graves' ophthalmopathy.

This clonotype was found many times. As DNA, the CDR3 is TGCAGTGCTCCGAGGGAAAAACTGTTTTTT. This translates into CSAPREKLFF. The chain couples TRBV20-1 to TRBJ1-4; no clear D. The CDR3 has 10 residues. Trimming stripped 5 bases from V and 8 bases from J, with 6 bases between. CDR1 is DFQATT and CDR2 is SNEGSKA in the germline V gene (reference sequence).

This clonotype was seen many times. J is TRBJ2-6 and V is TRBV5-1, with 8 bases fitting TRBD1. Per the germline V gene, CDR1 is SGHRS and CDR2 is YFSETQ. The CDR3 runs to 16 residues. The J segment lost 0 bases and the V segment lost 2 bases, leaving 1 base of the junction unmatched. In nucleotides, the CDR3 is TGCGCCAGCAGCTTTACAGGGGGCTCTGGGGCCAACGTCCTGACTTTC. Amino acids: CASSFTGGSGANVLTF.

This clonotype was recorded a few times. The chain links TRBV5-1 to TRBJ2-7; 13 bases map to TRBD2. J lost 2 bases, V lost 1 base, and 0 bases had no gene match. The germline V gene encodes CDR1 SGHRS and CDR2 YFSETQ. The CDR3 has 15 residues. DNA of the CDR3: TGCGCCAGCAGCTTGACTAGCGGGGGGGCCTACGAGCAGTACTTC. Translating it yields CASSLTSGGAYEQYF.

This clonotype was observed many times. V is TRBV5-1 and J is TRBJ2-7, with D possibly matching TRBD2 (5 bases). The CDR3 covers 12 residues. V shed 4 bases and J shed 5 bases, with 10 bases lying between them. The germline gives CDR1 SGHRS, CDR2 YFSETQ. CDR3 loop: CASSMDGNEQYF. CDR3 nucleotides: TGCGCCAGCAGCATGGACGGGAACGAGCAGTACTTC.

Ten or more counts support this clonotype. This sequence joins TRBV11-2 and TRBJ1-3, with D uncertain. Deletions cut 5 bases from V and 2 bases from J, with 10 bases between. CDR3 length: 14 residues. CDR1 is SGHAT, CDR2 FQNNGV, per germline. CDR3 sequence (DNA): TGTGCCAGCAGCCCTCCCGGGGCTGGAAACACCATATATTTT. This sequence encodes CASSPPGAGNTIYF.

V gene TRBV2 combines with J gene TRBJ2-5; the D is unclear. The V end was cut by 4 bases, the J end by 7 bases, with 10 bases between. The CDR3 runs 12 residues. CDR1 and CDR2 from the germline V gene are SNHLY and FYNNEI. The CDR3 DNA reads TGTGCCAGCAGTGCCGGAACGGGGACCCAGTACTTC. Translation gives CASSAGTGTQYF.

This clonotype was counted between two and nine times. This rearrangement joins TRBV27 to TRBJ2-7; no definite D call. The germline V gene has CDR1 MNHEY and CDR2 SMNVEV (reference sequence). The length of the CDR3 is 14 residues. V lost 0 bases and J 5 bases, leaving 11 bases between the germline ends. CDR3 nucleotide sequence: TGTGCCAGCAGTTTATCGAACCGTTTGAACGAGCAGTACTTC. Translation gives CASSLSNRLNEQYF.

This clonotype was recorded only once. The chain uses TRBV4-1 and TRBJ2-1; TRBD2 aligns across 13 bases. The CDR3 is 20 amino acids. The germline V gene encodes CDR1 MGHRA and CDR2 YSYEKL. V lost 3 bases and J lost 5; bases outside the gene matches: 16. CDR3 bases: TGCGCCAGCAGCCACGGTGGCAGAAGGACTAGCGGGAGTTTAAACAATGAGCAGTTCTTC. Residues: CASSHGGRRTSGSLNNEQFF.

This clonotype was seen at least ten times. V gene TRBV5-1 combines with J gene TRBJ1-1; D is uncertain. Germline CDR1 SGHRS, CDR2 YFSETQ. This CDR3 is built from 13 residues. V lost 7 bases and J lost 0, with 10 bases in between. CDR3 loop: CASSAWMNTEAFF. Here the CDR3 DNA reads TGCGCCAGCTCCGCTTGGATGAACACTGAAGCTTTCTTT. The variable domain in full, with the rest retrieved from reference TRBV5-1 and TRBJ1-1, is KAGVTQTPRYLIKTRGQQVTLSCSPISGHRSVSWYQQTPGQGLQFLFEYFSETQRNKGNFPGRFSGRQFSNSRSEMNVSTLELGDSALYLCASSAWMNTEAFFGQGTRLTVV.

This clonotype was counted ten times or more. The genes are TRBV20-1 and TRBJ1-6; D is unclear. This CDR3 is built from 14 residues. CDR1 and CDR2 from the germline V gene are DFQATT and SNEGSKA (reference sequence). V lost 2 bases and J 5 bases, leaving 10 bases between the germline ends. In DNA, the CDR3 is TGCAGTGCTAGAACGGGCTTCGATAATTCACCCCTCCACTTT. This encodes CSARTGFDNSPLHF.

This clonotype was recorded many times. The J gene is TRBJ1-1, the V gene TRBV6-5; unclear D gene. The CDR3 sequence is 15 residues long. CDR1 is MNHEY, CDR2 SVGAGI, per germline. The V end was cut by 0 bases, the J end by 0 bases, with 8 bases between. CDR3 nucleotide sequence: TGTGCCAGCAGTTACTCCCCCAGGCTGAACACTGAAGCTTTCTTT. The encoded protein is CASSYSPRLNTEAFF.

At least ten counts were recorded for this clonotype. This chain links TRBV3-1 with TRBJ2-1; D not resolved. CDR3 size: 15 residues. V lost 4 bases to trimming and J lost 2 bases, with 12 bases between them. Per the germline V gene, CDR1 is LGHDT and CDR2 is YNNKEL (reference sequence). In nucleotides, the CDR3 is TGTGCCAGCAGCCGCATAGCAGCCACCTACAATGAGCAGTTCTTC. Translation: CASSRIAATYNEQFF.

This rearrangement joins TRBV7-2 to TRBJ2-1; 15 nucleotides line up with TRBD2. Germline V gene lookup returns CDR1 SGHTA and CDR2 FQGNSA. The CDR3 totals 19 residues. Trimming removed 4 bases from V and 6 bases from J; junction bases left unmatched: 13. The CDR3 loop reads CASSSPGLAGGQRSNEQFF. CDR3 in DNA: TGTGCCAGCAGCTCCCCGGGACTAGCGGGAGGTCAGCGGAGCAATGAGCAGTTCTTC. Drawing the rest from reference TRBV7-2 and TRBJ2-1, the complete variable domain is GAGVSQSPSNKVTEKGKDVELRCDPISGHTALYWYRQSLGQGLEFLIYFQGNSAPDKSGLPSDRFSAERTGGSVSTLTIQRTQQEDSAVYLCASSSPGLAGGQRSNEQFFGPGTRLTVL.

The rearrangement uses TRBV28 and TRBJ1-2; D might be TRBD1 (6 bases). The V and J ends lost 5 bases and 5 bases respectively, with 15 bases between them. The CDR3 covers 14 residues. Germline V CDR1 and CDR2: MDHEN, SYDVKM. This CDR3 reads CASSHPGGTYGYTF. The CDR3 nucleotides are TGTGCCAGCAGTCACCCTGGGGGCACTTATGGCTACACCTTC.

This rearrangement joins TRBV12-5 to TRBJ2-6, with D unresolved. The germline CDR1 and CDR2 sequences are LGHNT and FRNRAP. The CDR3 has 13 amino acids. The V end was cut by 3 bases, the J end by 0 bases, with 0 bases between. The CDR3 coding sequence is TGTGCTAGTGGTTTCTCTGGGGCCAACGTCCTGACTTTC. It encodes CASGFSGANVLTF.

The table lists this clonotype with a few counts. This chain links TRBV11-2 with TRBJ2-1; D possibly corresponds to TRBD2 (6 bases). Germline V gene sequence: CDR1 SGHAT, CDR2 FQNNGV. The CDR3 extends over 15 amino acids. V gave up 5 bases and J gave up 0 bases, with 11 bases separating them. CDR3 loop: CASSPTRASYNEQFF. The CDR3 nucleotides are TGTGCCAGCAGCCCGACTAGGGCCTCCTACAATGAGCAGTTCTTC. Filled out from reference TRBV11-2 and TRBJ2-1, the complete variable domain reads EAGVAQSPRYKIIEKRQSVAFWCNPISGHATLYWYQQILGQGPKLLIQFQNNGVVDDSQLPKDRFSAERLKGVDSTLKIQPAKLEDSAVYLCASSPTRASYNEQFFGPGTRLTVL.

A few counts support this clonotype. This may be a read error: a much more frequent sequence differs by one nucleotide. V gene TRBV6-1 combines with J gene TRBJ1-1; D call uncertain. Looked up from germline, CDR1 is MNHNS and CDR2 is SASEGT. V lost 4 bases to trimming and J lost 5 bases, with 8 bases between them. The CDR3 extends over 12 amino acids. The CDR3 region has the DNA TGTGCCAGCAGTGCCGAGGGAACTGAAGCTTTCTTT. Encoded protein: CASSAEGTEAFF.

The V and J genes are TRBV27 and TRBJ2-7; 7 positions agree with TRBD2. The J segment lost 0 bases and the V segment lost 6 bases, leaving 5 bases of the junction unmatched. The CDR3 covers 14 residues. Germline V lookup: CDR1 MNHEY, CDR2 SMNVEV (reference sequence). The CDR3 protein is CASRIAGLSYEQYF. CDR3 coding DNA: TGTGCCAGCAGGATAGCGGGTCTCTCCTACGAGCAGTACTTC.

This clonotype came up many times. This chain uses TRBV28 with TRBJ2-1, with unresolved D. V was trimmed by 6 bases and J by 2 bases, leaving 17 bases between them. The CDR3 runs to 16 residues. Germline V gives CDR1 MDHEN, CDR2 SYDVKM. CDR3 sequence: CASSRKTYWAYNEQFF. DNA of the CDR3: TGTGCCAGCAGCCGAAAGACATATTGGGCCTACAATGAGCAGTTCTTC.

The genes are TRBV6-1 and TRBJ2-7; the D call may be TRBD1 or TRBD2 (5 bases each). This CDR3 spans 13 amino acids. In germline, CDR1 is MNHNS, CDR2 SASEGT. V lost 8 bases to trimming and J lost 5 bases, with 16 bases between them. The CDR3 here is CASSLSWGNEQYF. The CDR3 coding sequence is TGTGCCAGCTCCTTGTCCTGGGGGAACGAGCAGTACTTC.

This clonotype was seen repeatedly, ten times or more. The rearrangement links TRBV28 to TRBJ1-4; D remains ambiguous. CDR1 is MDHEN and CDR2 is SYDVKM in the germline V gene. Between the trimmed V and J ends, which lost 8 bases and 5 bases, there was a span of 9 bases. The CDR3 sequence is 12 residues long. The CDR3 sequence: CASWHRNEKLFF. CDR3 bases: TGTGCCAGCTGGCACAGAAATGAAAAACTGTTTTTT.

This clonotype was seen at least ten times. The DNA for the CDR3 is TGCGCCAGCAGCTTTTCAGGGGGCTATGGCTACACCTTC. It translates to CASSFSGGYGYTF. J is TRBJ1-2 and V is TRBV5-1; 7 bases match TRBD1. Germline CDR1 is SGHRS and CDR2 is YFSETQ. The CDR3 is made up of 13 amino acids. V dropped 2 bases and J dropped 4; count of bases not matched to a gene: 2.

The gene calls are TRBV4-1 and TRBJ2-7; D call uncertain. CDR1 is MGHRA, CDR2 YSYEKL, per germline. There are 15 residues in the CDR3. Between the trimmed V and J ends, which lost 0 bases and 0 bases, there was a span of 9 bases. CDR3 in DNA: TGCGCCAGCAGCCAAGAGATTAGGGCCTCCTACGAGCAGTACTTC. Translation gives CASSQEIRASYEQYF.

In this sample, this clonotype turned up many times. The CDR3 spells CASSLSTESPLHF. Here the CDR3 DNA reads TGTGCCAGCAGTTTATCCACAGAGTCACCCCTCCACTTT. The chain joins TRBV12-3 or TRBV12-4 to TRBJ1-6; D gene uncertain. Trimming took 2 bases from V and 10 from J, leaving 9 bases between them. CDR3 length: 13 residues.

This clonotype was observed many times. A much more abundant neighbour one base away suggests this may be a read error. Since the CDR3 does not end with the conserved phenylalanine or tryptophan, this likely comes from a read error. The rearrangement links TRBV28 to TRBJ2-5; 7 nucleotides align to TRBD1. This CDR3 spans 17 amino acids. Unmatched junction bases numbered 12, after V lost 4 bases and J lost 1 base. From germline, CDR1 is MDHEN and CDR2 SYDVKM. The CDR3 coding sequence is TGTGCCAGCAGTTCCCTCGTTGTGGGGACAGTCCAAGAGACCCAGTACCTC. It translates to CASSSLVVGTVQETQYL.

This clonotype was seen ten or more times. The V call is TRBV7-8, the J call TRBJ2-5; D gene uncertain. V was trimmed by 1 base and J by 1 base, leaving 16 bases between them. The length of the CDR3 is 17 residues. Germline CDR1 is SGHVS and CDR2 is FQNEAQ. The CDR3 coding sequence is TGTGCCAGCAGCTTAGTTCTGCCTTCGGGCTTCCAAGAGACCCAGTACTTC. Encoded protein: CASSLVLPSGFQETQYF.

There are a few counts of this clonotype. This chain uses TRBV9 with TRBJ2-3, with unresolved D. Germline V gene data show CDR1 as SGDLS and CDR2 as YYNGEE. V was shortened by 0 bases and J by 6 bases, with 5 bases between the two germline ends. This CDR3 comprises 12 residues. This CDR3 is CASSVDPDTQYF. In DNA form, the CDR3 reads TGTGCCAGCAGCGTAGATCCCGATACGCAGTATTTT.

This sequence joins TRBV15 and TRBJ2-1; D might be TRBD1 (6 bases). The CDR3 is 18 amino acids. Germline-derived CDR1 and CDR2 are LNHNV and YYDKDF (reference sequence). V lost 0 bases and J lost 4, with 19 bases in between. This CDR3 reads CATSRDKPGRGQYNEQFF. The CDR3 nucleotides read TGTGCCACCAGCAGAGATAAACCTGGCAGGGGTCAATACAATGAGCAGTTCTTC.